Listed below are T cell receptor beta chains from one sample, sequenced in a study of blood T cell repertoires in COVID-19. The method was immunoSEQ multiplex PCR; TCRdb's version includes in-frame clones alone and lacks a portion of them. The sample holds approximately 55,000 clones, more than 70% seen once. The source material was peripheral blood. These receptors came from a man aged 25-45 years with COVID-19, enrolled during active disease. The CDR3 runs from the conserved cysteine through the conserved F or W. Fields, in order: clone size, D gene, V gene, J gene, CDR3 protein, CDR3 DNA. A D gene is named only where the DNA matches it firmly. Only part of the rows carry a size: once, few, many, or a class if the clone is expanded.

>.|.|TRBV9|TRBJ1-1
CASSVEGVSTEAFF
TGTGCCAGCAGCGTAGAAGGGGTCTCCACTGAAGCTTTCTTT
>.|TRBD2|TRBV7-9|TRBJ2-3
CASSLGLAGGFTDTQYF
TGTGCCAGCAGCTTGGGACTAGCGGGGGGGTTCACAGATACGCAGTATTTT
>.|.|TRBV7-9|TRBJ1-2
CASSPRQDSPYGYTF
TGTGCCAGCAGCCCCAGACAAGACAGCCCCTATGGCTACACCTTC
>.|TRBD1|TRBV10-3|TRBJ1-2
CAITRQGTNYGYTF
TGTGCCATCACCAGACAGGGGACGAACTATGGCTACACCTTC
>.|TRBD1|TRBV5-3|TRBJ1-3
CARSFDDRAFSGNTIYF
TGTGCCAGAAGCTTTGATGACAGGGCCTTCTCTGGAAACACCATATATTTT
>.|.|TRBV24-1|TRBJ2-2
CATTTGTGELFF
TGTGCCACCACAACGGGCACCGGGGAGCTGTTTTTT
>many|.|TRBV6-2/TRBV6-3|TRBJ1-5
CASSYEAGPQHF
TGTGCCAGCAGTTACGAGGCGGGGCCCCAGCATTTT
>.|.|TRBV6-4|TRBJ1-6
CASSDRAGESPLHF
TGTGCCAGCAGTGACAGGGCGGGGGAATCACCCCTCCACTTT
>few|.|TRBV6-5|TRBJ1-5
CASSYSRDQPQHF
TGTGCCAGCAGTTACTCGAGGGATCAGCCCCAGCATTTT
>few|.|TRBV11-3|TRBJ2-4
CASSLYGDIAKNIQYF
TGTGCCAGCAGCTTATACGGGGACATAGCCAAAAACATTCAGTACTTC
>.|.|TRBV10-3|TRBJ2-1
CAISATSSYNEQFF
TGTGCCATCAGTGCGACTAGTTCCTACAATGAGCAGTTCTTC
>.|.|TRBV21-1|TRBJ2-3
CASSKRRDRATDTQYF
TGTGCCAGCAGCAAAAGGAGGGACAGGGCCACAGATACGCAGTATTTT
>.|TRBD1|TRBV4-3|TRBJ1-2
CASSPGTGFGYTF
TGCGCCAGCAGCCCCGGGACAGGGTTTGGCTACACCTTC
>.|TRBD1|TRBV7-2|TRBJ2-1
CASSSGTGIYNEQFF
TGTGCCAGCAGCTCGGGGACAGGGATCTACAATGAGCAGTTCTTC
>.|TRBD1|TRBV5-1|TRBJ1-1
CASSLTGGGGTEAFF
TGCGCCAGCAGCCTCACAGGGGGAGGGGGCACTGAAGCTTTCTTT
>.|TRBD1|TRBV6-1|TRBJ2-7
CASSGTGTNTPAYEQYF
TGTGCCAGCAGTGGGACAGGGACAAACACCCCCGCCTACGAGCAGTACTTC
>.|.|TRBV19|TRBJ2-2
CASRNTGELFF
TGTGCCAGCCGGAACACCGGGGAGCTGTTTTTT
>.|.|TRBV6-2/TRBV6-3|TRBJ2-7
CASSYRGGSIYEQYF
TGTGCCAGCAGTTACAGGGGGGGGAGTATCTACGAGCAGTACTTC
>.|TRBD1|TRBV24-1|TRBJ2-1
CATSDSRQGANEQFF
TGTGCCACCAGTGATTCCCGACAGGGGGCAAATGAGCAGTTCTTC
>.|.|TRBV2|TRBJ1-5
CASSFNSGNQPQHF
TGTGCCAGCAGCTTTAATAGCGGCAATCAGCCCCAGCATTTT
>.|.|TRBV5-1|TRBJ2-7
CASSLSWGGTPYEQYF
TGCGCCAGCAGCTTGTCGTGGGGGGGCACCCCCTACGAGCAGTACTTC
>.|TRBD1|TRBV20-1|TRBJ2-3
CSASSGFGTGPSDTQYF
TGCAGTGCTAGTTCTGGTTTTGGGACAGGGCCCTCAGATACGCAGTATTTT
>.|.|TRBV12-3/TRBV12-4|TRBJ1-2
CATNIGEGDGYTF
TGTGCCACCAACATCGGGGAGGGCGATGGCTACACCTTC
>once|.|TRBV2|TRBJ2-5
CASTQNGEETQYF
TGTGCCAGCACCCAAAACGGGGAGGAGACCCAGTACTTC
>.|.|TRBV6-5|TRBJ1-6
CASSFGRGPLHF
TGTGCCAGCAGTTTCGGACGGGGACCCCTCCACTTT
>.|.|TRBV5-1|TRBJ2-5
CASSPVIGETQYF
TGCGCCAGCAGCCCTGTTATCGGGGAGACCCAGTACTTC
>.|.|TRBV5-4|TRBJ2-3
CASSLATSRYTDTQYF
TGTGCCAGCAGCTTGGCCACTAGCCGTTACACAGATACGCAGTATTTT
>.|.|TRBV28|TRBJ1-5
CASSLRGWSQPQHF
TGTGCCAGCAGTTTGCGAGGATGGAGTCAGCCCCAGCATTTT
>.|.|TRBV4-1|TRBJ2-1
CASSQALDSSYNEQFF
TGCGCCAGCAGCCAAGCCTTGGACAGCTCCTACAATGAGCAGTTCTTC
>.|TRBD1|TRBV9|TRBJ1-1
CASSVLGTGGTEAFF
TGTGCCAGCAGCGTCCTCGGGACAGGGGGCACTGAAGCTTTCTTT
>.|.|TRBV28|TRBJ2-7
CASSSASDDEQYF
TGTGCCAGCAGTTCTGCTAGCGACGACGAGCAGTACTTC
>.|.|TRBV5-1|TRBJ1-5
CASSLGGGSNQPQHF
TGCGCCAGCAGCTTGGGAGGCGGGAGCAATCAGCCCCAGCATTTT
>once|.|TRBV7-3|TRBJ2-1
CASSFNRGNEQFF
TGTGCCAGCAGCTTCAATCGGGGGAATGAGCAGTTCTTC
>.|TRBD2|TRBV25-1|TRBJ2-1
CASSELGAGGDFRNEQFF
TGTGCCAGCAGTGAATTAGGAGCGGGAGGGGATTTCCGCAATGAGCAGTTCTTC
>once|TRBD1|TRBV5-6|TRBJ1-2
CASSSTGAYGYTF
TGTGCCAGCAGCTCGACAGGGGCCTATGGCTACACCTTC
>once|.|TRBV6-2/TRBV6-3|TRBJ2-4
CASSYLVHRDIQYF
TGTGCCAGCAGTTACCTCGTACACCGGGACATTCAGTACTTC
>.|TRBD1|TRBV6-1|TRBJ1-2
CASSEEMGQNYGYTF
TGTGCCAGCAGTGAAGAGATGGGACAGAACTATGGCTACACCTTC
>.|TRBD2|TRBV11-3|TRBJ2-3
CASSLIAGTSDTQYF
TGTGCCAGCAGCTTAATAGCGGGAACCTCGGATACGCAGTATTTT
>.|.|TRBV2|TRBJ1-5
CASRAGLAGNQPQHF
TGTGCCAGCAGGGCCGGACTAGCGGGCAATCAGCCCCAGCATTTT
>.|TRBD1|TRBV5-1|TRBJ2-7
CASSLAGQGWVQYF
TGCGCCAGCAGCTTGGCGGGACAGGGGTGGGTGCAGTACTTC
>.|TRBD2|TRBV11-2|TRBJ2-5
CASSLGLLAGEETQYF
TGTGCCAGCAGCTTAGGTCTACTAGCGGGTGAAGAGACCCAGTACTTC
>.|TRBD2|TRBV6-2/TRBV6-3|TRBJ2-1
CASSYSGLAGGSSYNEQFF
TGTGCCAGCAGTTACTCAGGGCTAGCGGGGGGAAGCTCCTACAATGAGCAGTTCTTC
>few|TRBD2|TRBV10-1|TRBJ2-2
CASSEGLAMPSRTGELFF
TGCGCCAGCAGTGAGGGACTAGCGATGCCCTCGAGGACCGGGGAGCTGTTTTTT
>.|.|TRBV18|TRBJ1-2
CASSPRAQVLGYTF
TGTGCCAGCTCACCACGTGCACAGGTGTTAGGCTACACCTTC
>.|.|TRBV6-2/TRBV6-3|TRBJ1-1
CASSYSHRMNTEAFF
TGTGCCAGCAGTTACTCGCACAGAATGAACACTGAAGCTTTCTTT
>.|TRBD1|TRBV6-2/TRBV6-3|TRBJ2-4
CASSYLPTGVDIQYF
TGTGCCAGCAGTTACCTTCCGACAGGGGTGGACATTCAGTACTTC
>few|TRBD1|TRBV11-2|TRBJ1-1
CASSQDRGQAFF
TGTGCCAGCAGCCAGGACAGGGGGCAGGCTTTCTTT
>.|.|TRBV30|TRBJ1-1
CAWITPGEEAFF
TGTGCCTGGATTACACCAGGGGAAGAAGCTTTCTTT
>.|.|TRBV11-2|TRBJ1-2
CASSFLRAGSDGYTF
TGTGCCAGCAGCTTCCTCAGGGCGGGATCGGATGGCTACACCTTC
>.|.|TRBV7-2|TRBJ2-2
CASSLASLGPLVAGELFF
TGTGCCAGCAGCTTAGCTTCCCTGGGCCCCCTCGTGGCCGGGGAGCTGTTTTTT
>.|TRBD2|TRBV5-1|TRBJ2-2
CASSLAIAGETTGELFF
TGCGCCAGCAGCTTGGCAATAGCGGGAGAAACCACCGGGGAGCTGTTTTTT
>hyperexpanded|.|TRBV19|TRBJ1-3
CASSIQGTGNTIYF
TGTGCCAGTAGTATTCAGGGGACTGGAAACACCATATATTTT
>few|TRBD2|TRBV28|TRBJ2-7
CASSLAGSYEQYF
TGTGCCAGCAGTCTAGCGGGGTCCTACGAGCAGTACTTC
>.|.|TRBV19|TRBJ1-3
CASGNPSGNTIYF
TGTGCCAGTGGCAACCCCTCTGGAAACACCATATATTTT
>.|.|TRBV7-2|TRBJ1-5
CASSSLYGQPQHF
TGTGCCAGCAGCTCCCTGTACGGTCAGCCCCAGCATTTT